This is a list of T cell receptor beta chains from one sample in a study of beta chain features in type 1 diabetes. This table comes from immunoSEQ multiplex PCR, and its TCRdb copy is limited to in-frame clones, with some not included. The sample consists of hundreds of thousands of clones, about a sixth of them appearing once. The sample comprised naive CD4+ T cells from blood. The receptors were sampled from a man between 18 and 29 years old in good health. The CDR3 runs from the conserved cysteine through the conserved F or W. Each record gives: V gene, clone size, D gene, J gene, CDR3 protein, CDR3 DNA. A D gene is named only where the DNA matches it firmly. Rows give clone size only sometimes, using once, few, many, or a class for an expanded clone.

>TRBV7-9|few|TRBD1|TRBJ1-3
CASSLQGASTGNTIYF
TGTGCCAGCAGCTTACAGGGGGCAAGCACTGGAAACACCATATATTTT
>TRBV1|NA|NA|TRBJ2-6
CTSSNESFAQSRANVLTF
TGCACCAGCAGCAATGAAAGTTTTGCACAAAGTCGGGCCAACGTCCTGACTTTC
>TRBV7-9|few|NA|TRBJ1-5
CASSSQGAQPQHF
TGTGCCAGCAGCTCACAAGGTGCGCAGCCCCAGCATTTT
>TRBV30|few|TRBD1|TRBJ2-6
CAWSRLQIDRDPSGANVLTF
TGTGCCTGGAGTCGACTACAAATAGACAGGGACCCCTCTGGGGCCAACGTCCTGACTTTC
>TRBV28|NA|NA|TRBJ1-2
CASSFILNYGYTF
TGTGCCAGCAGTTTTATCCTTAACTATGGCTACACCTTC
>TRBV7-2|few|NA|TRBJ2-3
CASSLGGTSTDTQYF
TGTGCCAGCAGCTTGGGGGGAACGTCCACAGATACGCAGTATTTT
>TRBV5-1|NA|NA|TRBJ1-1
CASSARQGGDTEAFF
TGCGCCAGCAGCGCCCGGCAGGGTGGGGACACTGAAGCTTTCTTT
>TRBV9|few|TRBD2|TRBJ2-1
CASSVLGLAGISEQFF
TGTGCCAGCAGCGTGCTGGGACTAGCGGGAATCAGTGAGCAGTTCTTC
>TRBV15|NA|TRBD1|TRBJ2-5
CATSDRVGETQYF
TGTGCCACCTCTGACAGGGTGGGAGAGACCCAGTACTTC
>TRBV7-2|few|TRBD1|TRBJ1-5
CASSRQGVSNQPQHF
TGTGCCAGCAGTCGACAGGGCGTAAGCAATCAGCCCCAGCATTTT
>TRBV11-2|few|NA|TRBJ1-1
CASSLDLVNTEAFF
TGTGCCAGCAGCTTAGATCTGGTGAACACTGAAGCTTTCTTT
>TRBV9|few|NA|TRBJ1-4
CASSVEPRVIRSELFF
TGTGCCAGCAGCGTAGAACCCCGTGTAATCAGGAGCGAACTGTTTTTT
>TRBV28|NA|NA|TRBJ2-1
CASSLIRYNEQFF
TGTGCCAGCAGTTTAATTAGGTACAATGAGCAGTTCTTC
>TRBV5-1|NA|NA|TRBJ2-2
CASSLGETGELFF
TGCGCCAGCAGCTTGGGGGAGACCGGGGAGCTGTTTTTT
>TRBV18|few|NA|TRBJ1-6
CASSPREMGWNSPLHF
TGTGCCAGCTCACCACGGGAGATGGGATGGAATTCACCCCTCCACTTT
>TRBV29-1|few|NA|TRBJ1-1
CSVEGRLNTEAFF
TGCAGCGTTGAAGGCAGGTTGAACACTGAAGCTTTCTTT
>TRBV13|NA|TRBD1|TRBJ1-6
CASSNDRVGSPLHF
TGTGCCAGCAGCAACGACAGGGTGGGCTCACCCCTCCACTTT
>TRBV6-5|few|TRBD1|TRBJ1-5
CASMTGGSNQPQHF
TGTGCCAGCATGACAGGGGGATCAAATCAGCCCCAGCATTTT
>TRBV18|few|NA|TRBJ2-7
CASSPEGTSSYEQYF
TGTGCCAGCTCACCGGAGGGAACTAGCTCCTACGAGCAGTACTTC
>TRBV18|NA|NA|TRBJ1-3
CASSPTDSNSGNTIYF
TGTGCCAGCTCACCGACGGATTCAAACTCTGGAAACACCATATATTTT
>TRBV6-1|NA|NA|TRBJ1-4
CASSAGGLGEKLFF
TGTGCCAGCAGTGCGGGGGGTTTGGGTGAAAAACTGTTTTTT
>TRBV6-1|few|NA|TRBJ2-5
CASSVVLIGTQYF
TGTGCCAGCAGTGTGGTACTGATCGGGACCCAGTACTTC
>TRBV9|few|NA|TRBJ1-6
CASSGGQSYNSPLHF
TGTGCCAGCAGCGGAGGACAGTCCTATAATTCACCCCTCCACTTT
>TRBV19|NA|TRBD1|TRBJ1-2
CASSRRTGRDYGYTF
TGTGCCAGTAGTCGCCGGACAGGTCGGGACTATGGCTACACCTTC
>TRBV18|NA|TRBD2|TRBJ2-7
CASSPSGTPEQYF
TGTGCCAGCTCACCCAGCGGGACTCCCGAGCAGTACTTC
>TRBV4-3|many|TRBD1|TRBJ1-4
CASSHSGQATNEKLFF
TGCGCCAGCAGCCACTCGGGACAGGCAACTAATGAAAAACTGTTTTTT
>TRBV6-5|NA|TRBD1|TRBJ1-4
CASRDGTGDNEKLFF
TGTGCCAGCAGGGACGGGACAGGGGATAATGAAAAACTGTTTTTT
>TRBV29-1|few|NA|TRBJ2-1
CSVGRAPYNEQFF
TGCAGCGTCGGGCGGGCCCCCTACAATGAGCAGTTCTTC
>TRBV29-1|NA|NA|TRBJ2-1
CSVVVGERYRYNEQFF
TGCAGCGTCGTCGTTGGTGAGAGGTACCGGTACAATGAGCAGTTCTTC
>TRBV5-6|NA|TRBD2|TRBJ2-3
CASSGLAGGTDTQYF
TGTGCCAGCAGCGGACTAGCGGGAGGCACAGATACGCAGTATTTT
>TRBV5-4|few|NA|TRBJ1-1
CASGPTGSNTEAFF
TGTGCCAGCGGACCTACAGGGTCTAACACTGAAGCTTTCTTT
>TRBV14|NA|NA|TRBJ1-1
CASSQAGGSLGEAFF
TGTGCCAGCAGCCAAGCCGGGGGGTCACTAGGTGAAGCTTTCTTT
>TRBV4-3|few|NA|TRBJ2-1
CASSQGRWASYNEQFF
TGCGCCAGCAGCCAAGGTCGGTGGGCATCCTACAATGAGCAGTTCTTC
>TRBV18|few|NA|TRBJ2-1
CASSPITNEQFF
TGTGCCAGCTCACCAATAACCAATGAGCAGTTCTTC
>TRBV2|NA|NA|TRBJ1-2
CASRRDGSNYGYTF
TGTGCCAGCAGAAGGGACGGATCTAACTATGGCTACACCTTC
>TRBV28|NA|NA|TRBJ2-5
CASSTRRAIYF
TGTGCCAGCAGCACCCGTCGGGCCATCTACTTC
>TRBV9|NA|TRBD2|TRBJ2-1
CASSVVHRTSGTNEQFF
TGTGCCAGCAGCGTAGTGCATCGGACTAGCGGGACCAATGAGCAGTTCTTC
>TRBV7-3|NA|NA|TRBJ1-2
CASSSGPAGGYTF
TGTGCCAGCAGCTCCGGGCCCGCTGGTGGCTACACCTTC
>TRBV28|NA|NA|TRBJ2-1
CASSLWGWKAGVYNEQFF
TGTGCCAGCAGTTTATGGGGGTGGAAAGCAGGAGTTTACAATGAGCAGTTCTTC
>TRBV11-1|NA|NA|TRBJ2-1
CASSFTGDNEQFF
TGTGCCAGCAGCTTCACGGGAGATAATGAGCAGTTCTTC
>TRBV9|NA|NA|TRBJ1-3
CASSVGHGYSGNTIYF
TGTGCCAGCAGCGTCGGGCACGGCTACTCTGGAAACACCATATATTTT